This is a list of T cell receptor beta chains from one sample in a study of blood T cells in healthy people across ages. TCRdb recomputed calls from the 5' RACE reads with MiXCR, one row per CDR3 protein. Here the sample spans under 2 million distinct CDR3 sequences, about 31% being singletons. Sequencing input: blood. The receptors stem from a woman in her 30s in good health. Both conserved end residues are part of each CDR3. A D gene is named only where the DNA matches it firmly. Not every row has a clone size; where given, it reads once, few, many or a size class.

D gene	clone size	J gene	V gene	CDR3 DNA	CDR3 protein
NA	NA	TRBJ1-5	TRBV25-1	TGTGCCAGCAGTGAACTGGGCGATCAGCCCCAGCATTTT	CASSELGDQPQHF
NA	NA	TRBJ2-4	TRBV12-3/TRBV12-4	TGTGCCAGCACGGAGGGGGGTCGACTAGGAAACATTCAGTACTTC	CASTEGGRLGNIQYF
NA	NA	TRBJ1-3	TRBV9	TGTGCCAGCAGCGTAGCTACGAGGAACTCTGGAAACACCATATATTTT	CASSVATRNSGNTIYF
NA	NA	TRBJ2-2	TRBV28	TGTGCCAGCAGTTTCTACAGGGGACTGAACACCGGGGAGCTGTTTTTT	CASSFYRGLNTGELFF
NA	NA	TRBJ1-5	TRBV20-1	TGCAGTGCTAGCCAGGGCCCCCAGCCCCAGCATTTT	CSASQGPQPQHF
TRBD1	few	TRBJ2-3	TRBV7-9	TGTGCCAGCAGGCCAAAGGGGGCCGGCACAGATACGCAGTATTTT	CASRPKGAGTDTQYF
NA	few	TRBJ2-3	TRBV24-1	TGTGCCACCAGTGATTATAGACGCCCGGATACGCAGTATTTT	CATSDYRRPDTQYF
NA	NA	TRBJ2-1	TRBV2	TGTGCCAGCAGTGATAGGCGGGATGAGCAGTTCTTC	CASSDRRDEQFF
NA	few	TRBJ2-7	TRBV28	TGTGCCAGCAGTTTAACGGCGCGCGCAACCTACGAGCAGTACTTC	CASSLTARATYEQYF
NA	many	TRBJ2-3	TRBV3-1	TGTGCCAGCAACCTGGGGGGATTTAGCACAGATACGCAGTATTTT	CASNLGGFSTDTQYF
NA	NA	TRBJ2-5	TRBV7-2	TGTGCCAGCAGCTCCGGGACTGCCCCCCAGACCCAGTACTTC	CASSSGTAPQTQYF
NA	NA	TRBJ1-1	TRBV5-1	TGCGCCAGCAGCGTTGGGGGCGGGCGGAACACTGAAGCTTTCTTT	CASSVGGGRNTEAFF
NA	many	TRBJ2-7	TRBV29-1	TGCAGCGTTCGCCTTACCTACGAGCAGTACTTC	CSVRLTYEQYF
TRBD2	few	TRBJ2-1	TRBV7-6	TGTGTCAGCAGCCACACACTAGCGGGGGGGAGGAATGAGCAGTTCTTC	CVSSHTLAGGRNEQFF
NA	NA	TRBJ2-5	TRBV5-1	TGCGCCAGCAGCCCCGGACCCCAGTACCAAGAGACCCAGTACTTC	CASSPGPQYQETQYF
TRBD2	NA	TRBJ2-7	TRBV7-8	TGTGCCAGCAGGTTAGGGGCGGGAGCCTCCTACGAGCAGTACTTC	CASRLGAGASYEQYF
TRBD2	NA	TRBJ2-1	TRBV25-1	TGCGCCAGCAGTGAGGCGGGACTAGCGTCGGATGAGCAGTTCTTC	CASSEAGLASDEQFF
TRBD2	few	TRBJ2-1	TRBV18	TGTGCCAGCTCAGCCGGGAGGGCCGGGGGAGAGCAGTTCTTC	CASSAGRAGGEQFF
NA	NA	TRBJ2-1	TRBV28	TGTGCCAGCAGTATCGGGATTTTGTGGGGAAATGAGCAGTTCTTC	CASSIGILWGNEQFF
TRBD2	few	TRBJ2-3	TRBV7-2	TGTGCCAGCAGCTTACTCCCGGGAGGGCCCCCGGCAGATACGCAGTATTTT	CASSLLPGGPPADTQYF
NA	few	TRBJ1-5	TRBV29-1	TGCAGCGTTGAATGTTGGACACAAAGCAATCAGCCCCAGCATTTT	CSVECWTQSNQPQHF
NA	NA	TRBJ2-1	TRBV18	TGTGCCAGCTCTATCCAGAGGGGTCCCTCCTACAATGAGCAGTTCTTC	CASSIQRGPSYNEQFF